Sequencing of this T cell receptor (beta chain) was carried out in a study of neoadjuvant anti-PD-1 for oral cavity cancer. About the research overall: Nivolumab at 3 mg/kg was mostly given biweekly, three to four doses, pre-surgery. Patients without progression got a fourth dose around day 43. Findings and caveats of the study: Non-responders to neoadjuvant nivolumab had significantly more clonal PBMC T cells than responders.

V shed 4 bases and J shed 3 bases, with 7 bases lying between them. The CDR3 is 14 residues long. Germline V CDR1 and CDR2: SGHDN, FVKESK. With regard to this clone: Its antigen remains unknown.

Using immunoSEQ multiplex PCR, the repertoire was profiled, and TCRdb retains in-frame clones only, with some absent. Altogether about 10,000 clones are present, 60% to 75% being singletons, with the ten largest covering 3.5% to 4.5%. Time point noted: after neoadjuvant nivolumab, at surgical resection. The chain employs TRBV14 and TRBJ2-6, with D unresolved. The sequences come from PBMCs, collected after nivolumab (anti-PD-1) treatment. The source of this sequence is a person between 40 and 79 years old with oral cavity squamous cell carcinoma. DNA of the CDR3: TGTGCCAGCAGCCTAGCCAGTGGGGCCAACGTCCTGACTTTC. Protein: CASSLASGANVLTF.